This record looks at one TCR beta chain sequence and its context. Its antigen is still unknown. The data were taken from a study of cytomegalovirus exposure and HLA in healthy donors. Regarding the study as a whole: In an earlier analysis, in some 500 donors, most V segments appeared productive either ~87% or ~30% of the time. Per published reports, the classifier diagnosed cytomegalovirus status with high specificity and sensitivity. An analysis that was carried out later associated 15,000 to 20,000 TCR beta sequences with HLA alleles at 0.05 false discovery rate.

The CDR3 is made up of 13 amino acids. Germline V gives CDR1 MNHEY, CDR2 SVGAGI. The V gene lost 8 bases and the J gene lost 1 base, with 12 bases spanning the gap. Use of 60 Vbeta and 13 Jbeta primers characterized the PCR. TCRdb's copy holds only in-frame clones and misses some; the assay was immunoSEQ multiplex PCR. The sample yields around 94,000 clones, approximately 77% seen once. The sequenced sample consisted of PBMCs. The TCR comes from a woman aged 40 to 49 in good health and CMV-seronegative. The genes are TRBV6-5 and TRBJ2-7; D may be TRBD2 (5 bases). Written as DNA, the CDR3 is TGTGCCAGCGTGGACTGGGCTTCCTACGAGCAGTACTTC. Protein sequence: CASVDWASYEQYF.